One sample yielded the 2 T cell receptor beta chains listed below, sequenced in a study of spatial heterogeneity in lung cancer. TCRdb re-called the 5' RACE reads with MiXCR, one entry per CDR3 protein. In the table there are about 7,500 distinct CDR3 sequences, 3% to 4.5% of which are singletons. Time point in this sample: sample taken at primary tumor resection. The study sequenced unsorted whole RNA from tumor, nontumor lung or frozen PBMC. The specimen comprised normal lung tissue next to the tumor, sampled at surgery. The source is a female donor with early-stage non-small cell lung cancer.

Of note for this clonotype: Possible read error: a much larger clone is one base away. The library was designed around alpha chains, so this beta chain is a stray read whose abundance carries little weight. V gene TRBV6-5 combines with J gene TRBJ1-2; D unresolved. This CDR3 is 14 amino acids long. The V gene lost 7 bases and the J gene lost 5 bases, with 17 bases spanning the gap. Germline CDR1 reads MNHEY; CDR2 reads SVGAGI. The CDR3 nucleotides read TGTGCCAGCACAATGAGAAAGGGAGTGTATGGCTACACCTTC. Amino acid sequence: CASTMRKGVYGYTF.

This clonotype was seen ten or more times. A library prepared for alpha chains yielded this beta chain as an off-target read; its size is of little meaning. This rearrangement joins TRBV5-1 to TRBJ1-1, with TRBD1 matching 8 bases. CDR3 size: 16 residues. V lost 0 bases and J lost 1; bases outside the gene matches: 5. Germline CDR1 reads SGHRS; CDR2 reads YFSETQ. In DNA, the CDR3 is TGCGCCAGCAGCTTGGCCAGGGACAGGAGGAACACTGAAGCTTTCTTT. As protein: CASSLARDRRNTEAFF.